The TCR beta chain described here comes from a study of cytomegalovirus exposure and HLA in healthy donors (dated by TCRdb to 2016 to 2017). For context, the study as a whole: An earlier analysis of approximately 640 of the donors reported roughly 270 Gb of sequence data and some 120 million unique TCR beta sequences from some 180 million T cells. To predict cytomegalovirus infection status, the study combined high-throughput TCR immunosequencing, statistical association of individual TCRs with disease status, and machine learning. The study used immunosequencing to profile the T cell repertoires of hundreds of subjects and linked those repertoires to cytomegalovirus serostatus. In the later analysis, no new phenotypic data were used to find candidate immune exposures; instead, reliance was placed on TCR beta sequences and their occurrence across donors. Across about 380 genotyped donors of the cohort, an average of approximately 220,000 unique TCR beta nucleotide sequences per donor were sequenced, and approximately 19% of those sequences were non-productive. In a later genetic analysis, genome-wide SNP genotypes for 398 of the 666 donors were used, and that subset was treated as a discovery cohort. Alongside the repertoire data, information on donor age, sex, ethnicity and CMV serostatus was compiled. Approximately 310 gigabases of sequencing data and 80 million or so unique TCR sequences were included in an early release covering about 700 HLA-typed donors. The study aimed to test whether signatures of past pathogen exposure could be identified by cataloging public T cell receptors. A separate validation cohort of roughly 130 different subjects was used in addition to the approximately 700-subject first cohort. HLA typing covered class I and class II loci at four-digit resolution. Every discovery cohort repertoire had been produced on one sequencing platform. Typing coverage varied by locus: roughly 629-640 donors for A, B, C, DRB1 and DQB1; approximately 560 for DQA1; nearly 610 for DPA1; more than 450 for DPB1. Several DR-DQ haplotypes were treated as single units for association and clustering because of strong linkage in the cohort. A later analysis re-analyzed previously published TCR beta repertoires from 660 or so donors and added high-resolution HLA genotyping to study TCR occurrence patterns. Of the approximately 370 genotyped donors, roughly 76% were placed in the genetic ancestry cluster associated with self-reported Caucasian donors. In an earlier analysis of several hundred of the donors, high-throughput TCR beta sequencing was used to judge whether each TCR beta V gene segment behaved as functional or pseudogenic. General conclusions and limits of the study: A later genetic analysis associated a missense DCLRE1C variant with V-gene and J-gene trimming of TCR beta chains, and an independent cohort replicated the association. A further reported finding was that TCR beta sequences accurately predicted the HLA-A and HLA-B alleles for most subjects in the first cohort. Strong co-occurrence of HLA alleles, especially DR and DQ, made assigning TCR associations to individual alleles difficult. Because the 87-base-pair reads could not distinguish some IMGT-functional V segments, including TRBV6-2 and TRBV6-3, those segments were excluded. A later analysis found that most CMV-associated TCR beta chains appeared HLA-restricted, with HLA associations seemingly driven largely by CMV exposure. Immune exposure information for the cohort was limited to CMV serostatus. Roughly uniform sequencing depth across donors was assumed in presence/absence analyses, although this assumption may not hold. Specific HLA alleles were associated with more than 15,000 TCR beta sequences at a false discovery rate of 0.05 in a later analysis. In vitro tests confirmed that a few of the cytomegalovirus-associated TCR beta chains recognize cytomegalovirus antigens. A cluster of highly shared sequence variants was judged likely to represent a technical artifact of the sequencing pipeline. In both the original and validation cohorts, the classifier was reported to diagnose cytomegalovirus status with high specificity and sensitivity. The authors suggested that the approach could potentially be extended to other disease states and immunological phenotypes. In a later analysis, HLA-associated TCR beta chains showed more clonal expansion and lower generation probabilities than non-associated chains that were equally common. In a later analysis, TCR association rates were found to vary across HLA loci, with the most associated TCRs seen for DRB1 alleles and the fewest for HLA-C alleles. In this cohort, only TCR beta chains were sequenced, and detectable features were limited by the absence of alpha or paired-chain data. An earlier analysis of approximately 540 of the donors showed that most TCR beta V segments appeared in productive rearrangements either about 87% or about 30% of the time, which broadly matched IMGT annotations. Because HLA typing was unavailable for some donors at each locus, only the typed subset was used in association tests. Most TCR sequences were seen in very few donors, while some public TCRs were found in many individuals. Linkage disequilibrium might explain the correlated functional status among segregating V segments, but an unknown experimental factor could not be excluded. Because counts were too low, around 18 rarely observed V segments, including chromosome 9 orphons, were left out of the earlier analysis of approximately 500 of the donors. Several of the top co-occurrence clusters appeared to be linked to parvovirus B19, influenza, CMV and Epstein-Barr virus, according to a later analysis. The study gave a list of about 150 TCR beta chains associated with cytomegalovirus. According to a later genetic analysis, donors in an Asian-associated ancestry cluster had fewer N-insertions in productive TCRs than the roughly 670-donor mean.

In total, approximately 610 healthy bone marrow donors made up the cohort. Cohort members were all nominally healthy when sampled, although unrecorded immune exposures were likely present. The donor was CMV seropositive and belonged to the group of 250 to 350 seropositive cohort members. Each donor provided a peripheral blood sample, and peripheral blood mononuclear cells were used for TCR beta sequencing. Genomic DNA was extracted from the blood cell samples with the Qiagen DNeasy Blood Extraction Kit. Note on this clone: Its antigen specificity is not known. No much larger clone exists at a distance of one base, and base qualities are not known.

The protocol used for the library was the immunoSEQ multiplex PCR assay. For the multiplex PCR, a mixture combining 60 forward primers for TCR Vbeta segments and 13 reverse primers for TCR Jbeta segments was used. The CDR3 region of rearranged TCR beta genes was amplified from genomic DNA with a multiplex PCR assay. Amplified TCR beta libraries were sequenced as 87-base-pair reads on the Illumina HiSeq System. Per the original workflow: A later analysis counted tens of millions of unique TCR beta chains across the 550 to 800 repertoires, and roughly 10 million of these chains were shared by at least two donors. Raw reads were error-corrected and collapsed into unique sequences by a nearest-neighbor algorithm in which closely related sequences were merged to remove PCR and sequencing errors. CDR3 sequences were aligned to IMGT reference sequences to assign V, D and J gene segments. For a sequence to be retained, at least a six-nucleotide match to both a V gene segment and a J gene segment was required. A rearrangement was called productive if the CDR3 had no stop codons and remained in frame with V and J, and every other rearrangement was called non-productive. Following IMGT convention, CDR3 was defined as the stretch from the second conserved V-encoded cysteine to the conserved J-encoded phenylalanine. The earlier analysis of more than 450 of the donors excluded sequences that lacked an unambiguous match to a single V gene segment. In an earlier analysis of 587 of the donors, V segments were called functional above 56.7% productive rearrangements and were called segregating when the between-donor standard deviation exceeded 5%. A statistical classification framework was developed to diagnose cytomegalovirus status using the catalog of TCR beta chain sequences. In a later analysis, V and J genes were assigned by comparing TCR nucleotide sequences against IMGT/GENE-DB human TR gene sequences. Using the TCRdist pipeline, a later analysis assigned CDR3 sequences along with most-parsimonious VDJ recombination scenarios. In a later analysis, each TCR beta chain was defined by its CDR3 amino acid sequence together with its V-gene family, and reads lacking a unique V-gene family were excluded. To address suspected cross-contamination and a sequencing artifact, a later analysis removed 450 to 700 highly shared, low-generation-probability nucleotide sequences. A later analysis calculated a clonal expansion index for each public chain from normalized within-repertoire ranks of inferred template counts. In a later analysis, generation probabilities were computed with a VDJ recombination model fitted to out-of-frame rearrangements, and the resulting probabilities were checked against IGoR. In a later analysis, hypergeometric tests were used to score TCR-TCR, TCR-HLA and TCR-CMV co-occurrence, with a repertoire-size bias correction applied to TCR pairs. A later analysis estimated false discovery rates by permuting HLA or CMV assignments 20 times. In a later analysis, co-occurring TCRs were grouped using DBSCAN, with TCRdist sequence similarity added in when clustering inside HLA-allele-positive subsets. Repertoires with fewer than 30,000 or more than 120,000 public chains, plus five repertoires with anomalous nucleotide sharing, were excluded from co-occurrence clustering. The table comes from immuneACCESS by way of TCRdb, which keeps in-frame sequences with V and J called. Part of the clones is missing from these tables; in studies checked, under half for an unresolved V gene and the rest for unknown reasons. The D gene and trimming were derived from the DNA, and the V and J assignments and clone size from that table. This sample gives 95,000 to 110,000 clones in total; roughly 87% of them show up just once. The top ten clones comprise 2% to 3% of the sample.

V lost 7 bases and J lost 8 bases, and the count of bases not matched to a germline gene is 17. The CDR1 and CDR2 encoded by the germline V gene (reference sequence) are LNHDA and SQIVND. The CDR3, from cysteine to phenylalanine, totals 16 residues. Left in the record is the CDR3 DNA by itself, 48 bases read in frame from the first base. The chain is encoded by TRBV19 joined to TRBJ1-2; 9 central nucleotides agree with TRBD1. The receptor comes from a man aged 30 to 39 in good health and CMV-seropositive. The source material was PBMCs. CDR3 reads: CASTPNRDRVASGYTF. The DNA sequence is as follows: TGTGCCAGTACTCCAAACCGGGACAGGGTAGCAAGCGGCTACACCTTC.